These T cell receptor beta chains were read from a single sample in a study of tumor-infiltrating lymphocytes in localized non-small cell lung cancer. Sequenced by immunoSEQ multiplex PCR; TCRdb stores in-frame clones only, minus some. The sample holds over 9,000 clones, just over 85% seen once. Specimen: uninvolved lung tissue not adjacent to the tumor. These TCRs come from a human donor with non-small cell lung cancer. Each CDR3 is given with its conserved first and last residue. A D gene is named only where the DNA matches it firmly. Where a row states a size, it is once, few, many or the class of an expanded clone; other rows omit it.

>TRBJ2-3|once|NA|13|TRBV5-4
CALGGLTTDTQYF
TGTGCCCTAGGGGGGCTAACCACAGATACGCAGTATTTT
>TRBJ1-1|few|NA|13|TRBV7-2
CASSSYLTVRAFF
TGTGCCAGCAGCTCCTATCTGACAGTTAGAGCTTTCTTT
>TRBJ2-7|NA|NA|11|TRBV29-1
CSVMTGVEQYF
TGCAGCGTAATGACGGGGGTCGAGCAGTACTTC
>TRBJ1-5|NA|NA|15|TRBV6-6
CASSLTGSYNQPQHF
TGTGCCAGCAGTCTCACAGGGTCTTACAATCAGCCCCAGCATTTT
>TRBJ1-1|NA|NA|16|TRBV5-6
CASSLILQGLNTEAFF
TGTGCCAGCAGCTTAATTCTCCAGGGGTTGAACACTGAAGCTTTCTTT
>TRBJ1-6|NA|NA|13|TRBV25-1
CASSEYRNSPLHF
TGTGCCAGCAGTGAATATCGTAATTCACCCCTCCACTTT
>TRBJ2-7|NA|NA|11|TRBV5-6
CASSMTYEQYF
TGTGCCAGCAGCATGACCTACGAGCAGTACTTC
>TRBJ2-7|NA|NA|13|TRBV6-1
CASSRTRDYEQYF
TGTGCCAGCAGTCGGACAAGGGACTACGAGCAGTACTTC
>TRBJ1-3|NA|NA|17|TRBV4-1
CASSQGLTFLAGNTIYF
TGCGCCAGCAGCCAAGGTTTGACGTTTTTGGCTGGAAACACCATATATTTT
>TRBJ2-7|NA|NA|15|TRBV6-1
CASTEEGTIPYEQYF
TGTGCCAGCACCGAAGAGGGGACAATACCCTACGAGCAGTACTTC
>TRBJ1-1|few|NA|13|TRBV9
CASSGASIGEAFF
TGTGCCAGCAGCGGCGCAAGTATAGGTGAAGCTTTCTTT
>TRBJ2-3|NA|NA|19|TRBV4-3
CASSHPNGHPHEGTDTQYF
TGCGCCAGCAGCCACCCAAATGGGCATCCTCACGAGGGCACAGATACGCAGTATTTT
>TRBJ1-1|NA|NA|13|TRBV7-9
CASSNYGNTEAFF
TGTGCCAGCAGCAACTACGGGAACACTGAAGCTTTCTTT
>TRBJ2-1|NA|TRBD2|16|TRBV11-2
CASSLEIWGGIGEQFF
TGTGCCAGCAGCTTAGAGATCTGGGGGGGAATCGGTGAGCAGTTCTTC
>TRBJ1-1|NA|TRBD1|17|TRBV27
CASSTRDRGGMNTEAFF
TGTGCCAGCAGTACCCGGGACAGGGGGGGTATGAACACTGAAGCTTTCTTT
>TRBJ2-5|NA|NA|16|TRBV6-6
CASSSRGTAGKETQYF
TGTGCCAGCAGCTCCCGGGGAACGGCGGGGAAAGAGACCCAGTACTTC
>TRBJ1-2|NA|NA|13|TRBV6-1
CASSAGNSIGYTF
TGTGCCAGCAGTGCCGGGAATTCGATTGGCTACACCTTC
>TRBJ2-5|NA|TRBD1|15|TRBV7-9
CASSPGTALLETQYF
TGTGCCAGCAGCCCCGGGACAGCCCTACTCGAGACCCAGTACTTC
>TRBJ2-7|NA|NA|11|TRBV6-1
CASSFSYEQYF
TGTGCCAGCAGTTTCTCCTACGAGCAGTACTTC
>TRBJ1-2|NA|NA|17|TRBV4-2
CASSQERPDNWAYGYTF
TGTGCCAGCAGCCAAGAGCGCCCAGATAATTGGGCCTATGGCTACACCTTC
>TRBJ2-2|NA|NA|13|TRBV29-1
CSGGWPNTGELFF
TGCAGCGGGGGTTGGCCGAACACCGGGGAGCTGTTTTTT
>TRBJ2-2|few|NA|15|TRBV6-1
CASSDSEPATGELFF
TGTGCCAGCAGTGATTCGGAGCCGGCCACCGGGGAGCTGTTTTTT